Listed here is a single T cell receptor beta chain. The assay was immunoSEQ multiplex PCR, and TCRdb's table has in-frame clones only and misses some. The profile covers roughly 150,000 clones, with 70% to 90% appearing a single time and around 1.6% taken by the ten largest. The entry originates in a study of control samples from healthy donors and cancer patients. This sequence was found in a man younger than 35 in good health. Sequenced sample: blood.

CDR3 sequence: CASSIDVAPRFYEQYF. The CDR3 nucleotides read TGTGCCAGTAGTATAGATGTGGCCCCCCGGTTCTACGAGCAGTACTTC. The chain recombines TRBV19 with TRBJ2-7; no clear D. The ends were cut back, 0 bases at V and 3 bases at J, with 15 bases in the middle. Germline CDR1 and CDR2: LNHDA and SQIVND (reference sequence). This CDR3 is 16 amino acids long.